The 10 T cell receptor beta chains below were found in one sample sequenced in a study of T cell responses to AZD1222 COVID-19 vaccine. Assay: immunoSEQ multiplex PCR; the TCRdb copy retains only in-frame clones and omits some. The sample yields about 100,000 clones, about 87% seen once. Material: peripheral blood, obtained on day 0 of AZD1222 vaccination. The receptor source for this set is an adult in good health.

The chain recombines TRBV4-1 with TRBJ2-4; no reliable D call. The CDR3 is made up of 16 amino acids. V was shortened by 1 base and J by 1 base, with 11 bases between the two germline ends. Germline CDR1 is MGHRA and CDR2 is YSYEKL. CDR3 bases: TGCGCCAGCAGCCAAGTTCATAGGAGTGCCAAAAACATTCAGTACTTC. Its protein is CASSQVHRSAKNIQYF.

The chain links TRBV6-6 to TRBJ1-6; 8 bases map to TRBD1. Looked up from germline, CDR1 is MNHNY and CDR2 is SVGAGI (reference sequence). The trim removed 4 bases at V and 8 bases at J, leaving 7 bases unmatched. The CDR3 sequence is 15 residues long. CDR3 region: CASSFPGGGDSPLHF. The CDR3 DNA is TGTGCCAGCAGTTTCCCAGGGGGCGGCGATTCACCCCTCCACTTT.

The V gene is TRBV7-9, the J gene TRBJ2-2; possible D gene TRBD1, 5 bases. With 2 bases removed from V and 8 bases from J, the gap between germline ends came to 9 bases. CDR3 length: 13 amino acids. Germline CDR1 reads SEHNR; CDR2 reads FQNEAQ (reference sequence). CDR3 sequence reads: CASSLTAGGELFF. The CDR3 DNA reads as TGTGCCAGCAGCTTAACGGCAGGGGGGGAGCTGTTTTTT.

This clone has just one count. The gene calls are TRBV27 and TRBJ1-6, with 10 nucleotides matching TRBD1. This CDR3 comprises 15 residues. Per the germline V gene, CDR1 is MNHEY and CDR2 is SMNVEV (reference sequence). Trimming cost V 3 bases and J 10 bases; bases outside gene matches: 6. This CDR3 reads CASSFLTGGPSPLHF. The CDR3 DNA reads TGTGCCAGCAGTTTTCTGACAGGGGGCCCCTCACCCCTCCACTTT.

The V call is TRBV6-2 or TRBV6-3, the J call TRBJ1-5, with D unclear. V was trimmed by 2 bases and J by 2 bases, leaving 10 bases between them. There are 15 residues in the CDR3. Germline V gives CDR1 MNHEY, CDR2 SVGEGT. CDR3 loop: CASSYVGLGNQPQHF. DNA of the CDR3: TGTGCCAGCAGTTACGTGGGGTTGGGCAATCAGCCCCAGCATTTT.

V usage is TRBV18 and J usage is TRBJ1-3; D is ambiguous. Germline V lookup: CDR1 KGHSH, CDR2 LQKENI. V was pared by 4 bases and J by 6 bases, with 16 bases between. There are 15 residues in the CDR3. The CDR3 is CASSLSAVDLNTIYF. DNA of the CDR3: TGTGCCAGCTCACTCTCCGCCGTTGATCTAAACACCATATATTTT.

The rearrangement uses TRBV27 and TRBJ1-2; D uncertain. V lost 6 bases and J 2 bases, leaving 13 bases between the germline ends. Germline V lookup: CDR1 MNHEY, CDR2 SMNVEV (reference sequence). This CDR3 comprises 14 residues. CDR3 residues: CASRPLNRNYGYTF. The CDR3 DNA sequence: TGTGCCAGCAGACCCCTTAATCGAAACTATGGCTACACCTTC.

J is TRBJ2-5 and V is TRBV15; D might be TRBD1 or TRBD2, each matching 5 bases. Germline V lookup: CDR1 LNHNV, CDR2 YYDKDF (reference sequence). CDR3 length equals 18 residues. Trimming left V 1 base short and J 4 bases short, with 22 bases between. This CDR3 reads CATSRAHRGWGGGETQYF. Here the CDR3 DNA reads TGTGCCACCAGCAGAGCCCACCGGGGATGGGGCGGCGGAGAGACCCAGTACTTC.

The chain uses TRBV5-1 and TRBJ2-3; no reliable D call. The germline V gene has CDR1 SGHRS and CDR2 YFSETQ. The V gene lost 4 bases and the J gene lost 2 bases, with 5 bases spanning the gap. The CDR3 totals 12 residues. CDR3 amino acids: CASSLYTDTQYF. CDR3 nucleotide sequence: TGCGCCAGCAGCCTATACACAGATACGCAGTATTTT.

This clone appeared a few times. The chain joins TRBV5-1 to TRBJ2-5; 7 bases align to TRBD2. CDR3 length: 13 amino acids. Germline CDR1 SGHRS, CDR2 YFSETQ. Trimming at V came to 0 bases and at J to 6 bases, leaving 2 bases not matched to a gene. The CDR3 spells CASSLDGRQTQYF. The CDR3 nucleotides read TGCGCCAGCAGCTTGGACGGGAGGCAGACCCAGTACTTC.